Detailed here is one T cell receptor (beta chain). The antigen remains unidentified. This specimen comes from a study of shared clonotypes between healthy human individuals. Study-wide context: Each donor's CD4 naive and CD4 memory cells filled three plates apiece, CD8 naive two, and CD8 memory one.

Whole-study results and caveats: Generation probabilities of non-shared clonotypes were lower (relative to those shared by all four donors). It was observed that roughly 5.4% of naive CD4 clonotypes were shared across a few donors.

Here immunoSEQ multiplex PCR was the method, and the copy in TCRdb shows in-frame clones only, minus some. The table lists about 2 million clones, 85% to 95% of them singletons. CDR3 length: 14 amino acids. The ends were cut back, 3 bases at V and 5 bases at J, with 15 bases in the middle. The germline gives CDR1 GTSNPN, CDR2 SVGIG (reference sequence). The sequencing sample was made of naive CD4+ T cells sorted from blood. Subset indicated: CD45RA+ positively selected. The V gene is TRBV30, the J gene TRBJ2-3; D perhaps matches TRBD2 (6 bases). This sequence originates from a man between 18 and 29 years old in good health. The CDR3 reads CAWRSSGVVDTQYF. The CDR3 coding sequence is TGTGCCTGGAGGAGCTCGGGGGTGGTAGATACGCAGTATTTT.